Each of the 32 T cell receptor beta chains below was sequenced from the same sample in a study of T cells expressing NK-cell markers. Using the 5' RACE reads, TCRdb records one entry per CDR3 protein without DNA. Recorded for this sample: about 150,000 distinct CDR3 sequences. The sequencing sample was made of blood T cells: a sorted CD56 or NKG2C T cell subset, CD4+ or CD8+ T cells, or bulk PBMC T cells (not recorded which). These receptors originate from a woman in her fifties or sixties in good health.

The rearrangement uses TRBV12-5 and TRBJ2-6; checking the TCRdb D call of TRBD1 is not possible without DNA. Per germline, CDR1 LGHNT and CDR2 FRNRAP. The CDR3 is 15 residues long. The CDR3: CASGHRLSGANVLTF.

The chain joins TRBV7-9 to TRBJ2-3; with no DNA, the TCRdb D assignment of TRBD1 cannot be verified. CDR1 is SEHNR, CDR2 FQNEAQ, per germline (reference sequence). The CDR3 spans 17 residues. CDR3 protein: CASSFSQGSFSTDTQYF.

The V and J genes are TRBV20-1 and TRBJ2-7; without DNA, the TCRdb call of TRBD1 cannot be checked. The CDR3 runs to 13 residues. Germline V gene lookup returns CDR1 DFQATT and CDR2 SNEGSKA (reference sequence). CDR3 sequence: CSARDQGAHEQYF.

This chain joins TRBV10-3 and TRBJ1-5; TCRdb names TRBD1, which stays unverified in the absence of DNA. The germline CDR1 and CDR2 sequences are ENHRY and SYGVKD. This CDR3 has 16 residues. CDR3 amino acids: CAISEGQGLINQPQHF.

The rearrangement joins TRBV24-1 to TRBJ2-2; the D call from TCRdb, TRBD2, cannot be confirmed without DNA. The CDR3 runs 19 residues. Germline loops: CDR1 KGHDR, CDR2 SFDVKD. CDR3 protein: CATSDLEGGVPRLAGELFF.

The V gene is TRBV11-2, the J gene TRBJ1-2; TCRdb returns TRBD1, unconfirmable since there is no DNA. Germline values: CDR1 SGHAT, CDR2 FQNNGV. This CDR3 has 14 residues. The CDR3 is CASTFSGGALGYTF.

The chain carries TRBV27 and TRBJ2-1; checking the TCRdb D call of TRBD1 is not possible without DNA. The CDR3 contains 14 residues. Germline V lookup: CDR1 MNHEY, CDR2 SMNVEV (reference sequence). CDR3: CASSSQDSLNEQFF.

CDR3 residues: CATSDLWTGTSGPGDTGELFF. The chain couples TRBV24-1 to TRBJ2-2; TCRdb indicates TRBD2, and absent DNA this call remains unverified. CDR1 KGHDR and CDR2 SFDVKD come from the germline V gene. This CDR3 has 21 residues.

The CDR3 reads CASSPLAGDYYNEQFF. The chain employs TRBV4-1 and TRBJ2-1; TCRdb lists TRBD2, though no DNA is available to test this call. Germline CDR1 is MGHRA and CDR2 is YSYEKL. The CDR3 has 16 residues.

The chain links TRBV12-3 or TRBV12-4 to TRBJ1-2; TCRdb's D call of TRBD1 is untestable without DNA. The CDR3 is 14 amino acids. The CDR3: CASSYTGAAFGYTF.

CDR3 protein: CATSGWDYREQFF. This rearrangement joins TRBV24-1 to TRBJ2-1. The CDR3 sequence is 13 residues long. Looked up from germline, CDR1 is KGHDR and CDR2 is SFDVKD.

The rearrangement links TRBV4-1 to TRBJ1-4; absent DNA, TCRdb's TRBD1 call cannot be checked. CDR1 and CDR2 from the germline V gene are MGHRA and YSYEKL. The CDR3 runs 17 residues. CDR3 loop: CASSPHQTGSTNEKLFF.

This chain links TRBV5-6 with TRBJ2-7. The CDR3 is 14 amino acids. Germline V gives CDR1 SGHDT, CDR2 YYEEEE. The CDR3 spells CASSKIDAAYEQYF.

The gene calls are TRBV19 and TRBJ2-5. Germline assignment: CDR1 LNHDA and CDR2 SQIVND (reference sequence). CDR3 length equals 14 residues. CDR3 sequence: CASKRTSDQETQYF.

CDR3 protein: CSASDAVADTQYF. The rearrangement links TRBV20-1 to TRBJ2-3. The germline V gene has CDR1 DFQATT and CDR2 SNEGSKA (reference sequence). The length of the CDR3 is 13 residues.

The V call is TRBV4-1, the J call TRBJ2-7. CDR3 size: 13 residues. Germline CDR1 reads MGHRA; CDR2 reads YSYEKL. The CDR3 region is CASSQDAAGEQYF.

The CDR3 loop is CASSFPGEKLFF. The chain is built from TRBV12-3 or TRBV12-4 and TRBJ1-4; the D gene TCRdb calls, TRBD1, cannot be checked with no DNA. There are 12 residues in the CDR3.

V and J are TRBV13 and TRBJ2-3. CDR3 length: 15 residues. Per germline, CDR1 PRHDT and CDR2 FYEKMQ (reference sequence). The CDR3 sequence is CASSLLANGTDTQYF.

The chain is built from TRBV27 and TRBJ1-1; there is no DNA to check the TCRdb D call of TRBD1. The CDR3 is 15 amino acids. The V gene's germline CDR1 is MNHEY and CDR2 SMNVEV (reference sequence). Here the CDR3 reads CASSSHRGTNTEAFF.

V usage is TRBV3-1 and J usage is TRBJ2-7. Germline V CDR1 and CDR2: LGHDT, YNNKEL (reference sequence). The CDR3 runs to 14 residues. CDR3 amino acids: CASSTDRATYEQYF.

This chain joins TRBV11-2 and TRBJ2-1; TCRdb proposes TRBD1, but this gene call is untestable without DNA. This CDR3 contains 15 residues. CDR1 and CDR2 from the germline V gene are SGHAT and FQNNGV. The CDR3 sequence is CASSLSPDSHNEQFF.

The chain employs TRBV5-6 and TRBJ2-1; TCRdb indicates TRBD1, and absent DNA this call remains unverified. The CDR3 is 15 residues long. CDR1 and CDR2 from the germline V gene are SGHDT and YYEEEE. CDR3 amino acids: CASSLEGAGDNEQFF.

V usage is TRBV7-8 and J usage is TRBJ2-1; TCRdb names TRBD1, which stays unverified in the absence of DNA. Germline lookup yields CDR1 SGHVS and CDR2 FQNEAQ. This CDR3 contains 14 residues. CDR3 loop: CASSLGGLYNEQFF. The full variable domain, in which reference TRBV7-8 and TRBJ2-1 provide the parts outside the CDR3, is GAGVSQSPRYKVAKRGQDVALRCDPISGHVSLFWYQQALGQGPEFLTYFQNEAQLDKSGLPSDRFFAERPEGSVSTLKIQRTQQEDSAVYLCASSLGGLYNEQFFGPGTRLTVL.

This chain links TRBV12-3 or TRBV12-4 with TRBJ2-7; checking the TCRdb D call of TRBD1 is not possible without DNA. CDR3 length: 14 residues. CDR3 sequence: CASSARDRGNEQYF.

The chain employs TRBV10-3 and TRBJ2-1; TCRdb proposes TRBD2, but this gene call is untestable without DNA. The CDR3 covers 17 residues. The germline V gene has CDR1 ENHRY and CDR2 SYGVKD. CDR3 loop: CAISEGGASGSYNEQFF.

The chain joins TRBV10-1 to TRBJ2-1; TCRdb's D gene call, TRBD2, goes unchecked for lack of DNA. The CDR3 loop spans 14 amino acids. Germline lookup yields CDR1 WNHNN and CDR2 SYGVQD (reference sequence). The CDR3 region is CASRPGTSGEKQFF.

The gene calls are TRBV20-1 and TRBJ2-3; TCRdb lists TRBD1, though no DNA is available to test this call. Germline V gene sequence: CDR1 DFQATT, CDR2 SNEGSKA (reference sequence). This CDR3 has 16 amino acids. The CDR3 here is CSARDSQGAITDTQYF.

The chain couples TRBV20-1 to TRBJ2-2. Germline V CDR1 and CDR2: DFQATT, SNEGSKA (reference sequence). The length of the CDR3 is 13 residues. The CDR3 loop is CSVADESTGELFF.

This chain connects TRBV6-5 to TRBJ2-1; checking the TCRdb D call of TRBD2 is not possible without DNA. The CDR3 covers 14 residues. Per germline, CDR1 MNHEY and CDR2 SVGAGI. CDR3 amino acids: CASTLWRDGNEQFF.

The chain has TRBV5-1 and TRBJ2-1. Germline lookup yields CDR1 SGHRS and CDR2 YFSETQ. CDR3 length: 15 residues. This chain's CDR3 is CASSLEAGAPNEQFF.

V is TRBV24-1 and J is TRBJ1-2. The CDR3 is made up of 13 amino acids. The V gene's germline CDR1 is KGHDR and CDR2 SFDVKD. The CDR3: CATSPRGNYGYTF.

The chain carries TRBV3-1 and TRBJ2-7; TCRdb's D call, TRBD2, is unchecked because there is no DNA. The germline V gene has CDR1 LGHDT and CDR2 YNNKEL (reference sequence). The CDR3 contains 15 residues. This chain's CDR3 is CASSSRTSGSYEQYF.